Following are 11 T cell receptor beta chains from one sample sequenced in a study of cytomegalovirus exposure and HLA in healthy donors. Vbeta (60) and Jbeta (13) primers were used in the PCR. Repertoires were generated with immunoSEQ multiplex PCR, while TCRdb's copy carries only in-frame clones and drops some. Counted here are 150,000 to 200,000 clones, 70% to 85% occurring once; the ten biggest clones make up under 0.9%. Sequencing used PBMCs. All receptors come from a woman aged 40 to 55 in good health and CMV-seronegative.

This rearrangement joins TRBV5-4 to TRBJ1-6, with D tentatively TRBD1 (6 bases). Germline loops: CDR1 SGHNT, CDR2 YYREEE (reference sequence). The V and J ends lost 5 bases and 4 bases respectively, with 16 bases between them. CDR3 size: 16 residues. This CDR3 is CASRVQGKGYNSPLHF. CDR3 DNA sequence: TGTGCCAGCAGGGTACAGGGAAAAGGGTATAATTCACCCCTCCACTTT.

The V and J genes are TRBV5-1 and TRBJ1-2, with 7 bases aligning to TRBD1. CDR3 length: 14 amino acids. The trim removed 0 bases at V and 7 bases at J, leaving 6 bases unmatched. Germline V gene data show CDR1 as SGHRS and CDR2 as YFSETQ. CDR3 region: CASSLEGQKTGYTF. In nucleotides, the CDR3 is TGCGCCAGCAGCTTGGAGGGACAGAAGACTGGCTACACCTTC.

In nucleotides, the CDR3 is TGTGCCAGCTCTCCAGGGGGCTCGGTCTACGAGCAGTACTTC. Amino acid sequence: CASSPGGSVYEQYF. This chain connects TRBV18 to TRBJ2-7; TRBD1 matches at 8 bases. J was trimmed by 3 bases and V by 6 bases; bases with no gene match: 7. CDR1 KGHSH and CDR2 LQKENI come from the germline V gene. The CDR3 covers 14 residues.

This clone appeared once. CDR3 DNA sequence: TGTGCCAGCAGCTTAGATCGCCCGGGGGAAAAACTGTTTTTT. Its translation is CASSLDRPGEKLFF. V and J are TRBV11-2 and TRBJ1-4; no firm D call. The CDR3 contains 14 residues. Germline CDR1 SGHAT, CDR2 FQNNGV. Trimming took off 0 bases at V and 8 bases at J, with 10 bases between the two ends. Together with reference TRBV11-2 and TRBJ1-4, the CDR3 gives the full variable domain: EAGVAQSPRYKIIEKRQSVAFWCNPISGHATLYWYQQILGQGPKLLIQFQNNGVVDDSQLPKDRFSAERLKGVDSTLKIQPAKLEDSAVYLCASSLDRPGEKLFFGSGTQLSVL.

This clone was seen only once. V is TRBV12-5 and J is TRBJ2-5; TRBD1 is a possible D gene (6 bases). The last part of the DNA fits TRBJ2-7 better; the J call may be wrong. The CDR3 covers 15 residues. The germline gives CDR1 LGHNT, CDR2 FRNRAP. This chain's CDR3 is CASGSGTGYAYEQYF. The DNA for the CDR3 is TGTGCTAGTGGTTCGGGAACAGGGTATGCATACGAGCAGTACTTC.

The chain has TRBV5-4 and TRBJ2-5; D is unresolved. The V and J ends lost 1 base and 0 bases respectively, with 7 bases between them. This CDR3 has 14 amino acids. CDR1 and CDR2 from the germline V gene are SGHNT and YYREEE (reference sequence). The CDR3 here is CASSLTQNQETQYF. The CDR3 DNA sequence: TGTGCCAGCAGCTTGACACAGAACCAAGAGACCCAGTACTTC.

This clone was observed a handful of times. The chain couples TRBV4-3 to TRBJ1-4; D call uncertain. The CDR3 extends over 15 amino acids. Germline V gene sequence: CDR1 LGHNA, CDR2 YSLEER. Trimming stripped 1 base from V and 4 bases from J, with 10 bases between. As DNA, the CDR3 is TGCGCCAGCAGCCAAGGGAACAGTGTTAATGAAAAACTGTTTTTT. This sequence encodes CASSQGNSVNEKLFF.

V usage is TRBV30 and J usage is TRBJ2-1; TRBD2 aligns across 8 bases. Germline lookup yields CDR1 GTSNPN and CDR2 SVGIG (reference sequence). The CDR3 extends over 15 amino acids. Unmatched junction bases numbered 4, after V lost 2 bases and J lost 1 base. CDR3 bases: TGTGCCTGGAGTCTGGGCGGGGGGTCCTACAATGAGCAGTTCTTC. Its translation: CAWSLGGGSYNEQFF.

V is TRBV4-3 and J is TRBJ1-1, with D possibly TRBD1 on 5 matching bases. The CDR3 is made up of 13 amino acids. The V gene's germline CDR1 is LGHNA and CDR2 YSLEER. Trimming shortened V by 4 bases and J by 2 bases, and 8 bases separated the two germline ends. CDR3 protein: CASSRRDNTEAFF. CDR3 DNA sequence: TGCGCCAGCAGCCGGAGGGACAACACTGAAGCTTTCTTT.

The V and J genes are TRBV6-5 and TRBJ2-3, with D uncertain. The CDR3 has 14 amino acids. Germline CDR1 and CDR2: MNHEY and SVGAGI. Deletions cut 6 bases from V and 4 bases from J, with 14 bases between. CDR3 coding DNA: TGTGCCAGCAGCGGTCCTACTCGGGCAGATACGCAGTATTTT. Translated, it gives CASSGPTRADTQYF.

The chain is built from TRBV6-1 and TRBJ1-1, with 8 positions matching TRBD1. The ends lost 6 bases at V and 4 bases at J; junction bases unmatched: 7. CDR1 and CDR2 (germline): MNHNS, SASEGT. This CDR3 spans 14 amino acids. CDR3 sequence reads: CASRTDRVVTEAFF. The CDR3 nucleotides read TGTGCCAGCAGGACGGACAGGGTCGTCACTGAAGCTTTCTTT.